Detailed here is one T cell receptor (beta chain). Its antigen is still unknown. Base quality data are lacking; no much larger clone is found one base away. This entry comes from a study of T cell responses to AZD1222 COVID-19 vaccine (dated by TCRdb to 2020 to 2023). For the wider study: AZD1222 recipients whose second dose came at about 4 weeks and those whose second dose came at about 12 weeks were combined into one group, since spike-specific TCR depth and breadth did not differ between the two schedules. TCR sequencing covered fewer than 250 trial participants: nearly 210 given two doses of AZD1222 and 26 given two doses of MenACWY control vaccine. Trial participants were enrolled by age into 18-55, 56-69 and 70-plus year subgroups, with about 150, 27 and 61 TCR-sequenced participants respectively. Broader findings and caveats from the paper: Conclusions about previously exposed vaccinees are limited, since just a handful of AZD1222 recipients were seropositive for SARS-CoV-2 at baseline. The whole spike protein was spanned by vaccine-associated CD4 TCRs, and dominant responses were seen in regions 160-218 and 743-854. Reportedly, close to half of the unique spike-specific TCRs recognized epitopes lying outside the regions that are mutated in the B.1.351 and B.1.1.7 variants. In the small 56-69-year group, the increase in depth fell short of significance, most likely because of low power. Spike-specific TCR breadth and depth rose significantly after two AZD1222 doses compared with day 0 and with MenACWY recipients. Participants were mostly white British, with more females than males. The authors suggested clonal diversity may have been underestimated. Because no day 14 peak-response samples were available, the repertoires could be characterized only after the peak T cell response.

In light of the paper, this sample's time point label describes: baseline before first vaccination. The vaccinee samples were drawn from two UK trials, COV001 and COV002, one of which was a single-blind randomized controlled phase 2/3 trial testing AZD1222 (ChAdOx1 nCoV-19) in healthy adults. For TCRbeta chain sequencing, PBMC samples from trial participants were taken at day 0 and at day 28 after the second dose. The CDR3 regions of human TCRbeta chains were subjected to immunosequencing. The paper's processing steps were these. Repertoire TCRs were checked for matches against a reference library of SARS-CoV-2-specific TCRs that had been generated using the MIRA antigen-specificity platform. Breadth was defined as the fraction of unique TCRs that were SARS-CoV-2-associated, and depth was defined as the fraction of total T cells that were SARS-CoV-2-associated. Each spike-specific TCR was assigned to its reactive spike region and to a CD4 or CD8 class using the MIRA data. Log10-transformed breadth and depth values were compared by one-way ANOVA with Sidak's multiple comparisons tests. Held by TCRdb, this immuneACCESS table contains in-frame sequences only and omits some clones. Under half of the omission traces to an unresolved V gene where checked; the cause of the rest is unknown. For V, J and clone size, that table is used; D and trimming come from the DNA. The sample data list under 150,000 clones, and roughly 89% of these were observed just once. The ten largest clones take up 25% to 30% of the sample.

The CDR3 numbers 13 residues from cysteine through phenylalanine. Only CDR3 DNA is held: 39 bases, read in frame from base 1. Specimen: peripheral blood, collected on day 0 of AZD1222 vaccination. This clonotype originated in an adult in good health. The chain is assembled from TRBV12-2 and TRBJ1-4; the tabulated D call, TRBD1, remains unverified against the DNA. TRBV12-2 is an annotated pseudogene. The CDR3 region: CASQRARGEKLFF. In nucleotides, the sequence is TGTGCAAGTCAAAGGGCAAGGGGAGAAAAACTGTTTTTT.